This entry is about one TCR beta chain. Its antigen is undetermined. V was cut by 4 bases and J by 4 bases, with 14 bases left in between. Per germline, CDR1 SGHRS and CDR2 YFSETQ. There are 15 residues in the CDR3. These data belong to a study of cytomegalovirus exposure and HLA in healthy donors. Overall study results and limits: At a 0.05 false discovery rate, a later analysis found 15,000 to 20,000 TCR beta sequences to be associated with HLA alleles. The availability of immune exposure information extended only to CMV serostatus. Earlier analysis found most TCR beta V segments productive about 87% or about 30% of the time.

The primer mix had 60 Vbeta and 13 Jbeta primers. In the authors' workflow: Around 10 million of the about 80 million unique TCR beta chains counted in a later analysis were shared. Sequencing used immunoSEQ multiplex PCR; TCRdb keeps in-frame clones, though not all of them. V, J and clone size reflect that table, while D and trimming were determined from the DNA. The data contain roughly 49,000 clones, about four fifths of them singletons. Sequencing was performed on PBMCs. The source is a boy between 10 and 17 years old in good health and CMV-seropositive. The chain combines TRBV5-1 with TRBJ2-2, with D perhaps TRBD2 (6 bases). CDR3 loop: CASSKNSGPTGELFF. The CDR3 coding sequence is TGCGCCAGCAGCAAGAATAGCGGCCCCACCGGGGAGCTGTTTTTT.